This paragraph reports one T cell receptor (beta chain). The antigen is unknown. Treatment in this sample: oral pan-JAK inhibitor, 5-10 mg twice daily. The CDR3 spans 14 residues. Germline CDR1 is KGHSH and CDR2 is LQKENI. V lost 3 bases and J 0 bases, leaving 8 bases between the germline ends. The data were taken from a study of CD8+ T cells in alopecia areata. Overall study context: The study gave treated patients oral tofacitinib at 5 to 10 mg twice daily. Findings and caveats of the study: Scalp sample sequencing also detects resident alphabeta T cells of normal skin. Relative to normal scalp, lesional scalp, especially alopecia totalis/universalis, showed higher clonality.

In each case, RNA was isolated and then reverse transcribed into cDNA as the sequencing template. Sequencing used immunoSEQ multiplex PCR; TCRdb keeps in-frame clones, though not all of them. The sample has 180,000 or so clones, approximately 50% seen once. The specimen was CD8+ T cells sorted from blood, collected between weeks 51 and 54, from a patient treated with tofacitinib. This clonotype was sampled from a human donor with alopecia areata. This chain connects TRBV18 to TRBJ1-1; tentative D call: TRBD1 (5 bases). The CDR3 sequence is CASSPGTMNTEAFF. In DNA, the CDR3 is TGTGCCAGCTCACCCGGGACGATGAACACTGAAGCTTTCTTT.